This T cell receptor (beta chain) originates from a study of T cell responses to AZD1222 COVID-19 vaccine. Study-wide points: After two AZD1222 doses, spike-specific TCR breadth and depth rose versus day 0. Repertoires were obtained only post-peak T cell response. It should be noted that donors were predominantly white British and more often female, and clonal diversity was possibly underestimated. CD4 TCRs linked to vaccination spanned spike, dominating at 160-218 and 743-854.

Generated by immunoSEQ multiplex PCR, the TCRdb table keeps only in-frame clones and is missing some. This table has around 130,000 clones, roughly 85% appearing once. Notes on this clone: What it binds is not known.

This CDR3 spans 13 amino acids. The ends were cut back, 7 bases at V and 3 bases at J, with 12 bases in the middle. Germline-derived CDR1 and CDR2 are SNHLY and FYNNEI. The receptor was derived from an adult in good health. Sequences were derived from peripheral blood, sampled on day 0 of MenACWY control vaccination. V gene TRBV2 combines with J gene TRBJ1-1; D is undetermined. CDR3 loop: CASKQQVYTEAFF. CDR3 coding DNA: TGTGCCAGCAAACAGCAAGTTTACACTGAAGCTTTCTTT.